This TCR beta chain was sequenced for a study of cytomegalovirus exposure and HLA in healthy donors. Whole-study findings and limits: Immune exposure information comprised only CMV serostatus. Follow-up analysis later connected one missense variant in DCLRE1C with trimming of TCR beta V- and J-genes.

About this clone: Its antigen is currently unknown.

The CDR3 sequence is 13 residues long. In germline, CDR1 is SQVTM, CDR2 ANQGSEA. The V gene lost 4 bases and the J gene lost 3 bases, with 12 bases spanning the gap. The PCR used 60 Vbeta and 13 Jbeta primers. Only in-frame clones appear in the TCRdb table, and some are missing; sequencing was by immunoSEQ multiplex PCR. The sample includes about 98,000 clones, more than 60% seen only once; the top ten take 2% to 3%. The sample was PBMCs. The V gene is TRBV29-1, the J gene TRBJ1-2; TRBD1 might be the D (5 bases). The sequence came from a middle-aged man in good health and CMV-seronegative. Here the CDR3 reads CSVGQGLDYGYTF. CDR3 in DNA: TGCAGCGTTGGTCAGGGTCTGGACTATGGCTACACCTTC. The variable domain in full, completed from reference TRBV29-1 and TRBJ1-2, reads SAVISQKPSRDICQRGTSLTIQCQVDSQVTMMFWYRQQPGQSLTLIATANQGSEATYESGFVIDKFPISRPNLTFSTLTVSNMSPEDSSIYLCSVGQGLDYGYTFGSGTRLTVV.